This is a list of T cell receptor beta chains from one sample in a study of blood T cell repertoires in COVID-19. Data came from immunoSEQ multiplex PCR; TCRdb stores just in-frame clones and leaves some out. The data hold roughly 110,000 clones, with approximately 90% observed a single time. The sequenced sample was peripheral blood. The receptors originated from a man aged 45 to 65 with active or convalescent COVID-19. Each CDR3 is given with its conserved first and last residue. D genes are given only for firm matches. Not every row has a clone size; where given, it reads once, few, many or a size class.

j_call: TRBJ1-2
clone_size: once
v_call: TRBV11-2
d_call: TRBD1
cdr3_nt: TGTGCCAGCAGCCTACAGGGGAATGGCTACACCTTC
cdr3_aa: CASSLQGNGYTF

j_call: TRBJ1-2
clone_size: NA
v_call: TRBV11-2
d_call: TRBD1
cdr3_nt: TGTGCCAGCAGCCCGACCTCGACAGGGAAGGTGTACACCTTC
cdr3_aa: CASSPTSTGKVYTF

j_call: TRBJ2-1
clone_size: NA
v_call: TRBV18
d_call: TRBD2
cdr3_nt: TGTGCCAGCTCACCTAGGCGGACTAGCGGGAACTCCTACAATGAGCAGTTCTTC
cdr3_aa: CASSPRRTSGNSYNEQFF

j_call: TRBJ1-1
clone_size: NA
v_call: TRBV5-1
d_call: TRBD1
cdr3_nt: TGCGCCAGCAGCCCAGGGGGGAACACTGAAGCTTTCTTT
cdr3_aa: CASSPGGNTEAFF

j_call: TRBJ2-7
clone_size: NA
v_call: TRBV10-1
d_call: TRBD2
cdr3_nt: TGCGCCAGCAGTGAGTCAAGGGCTAGCGGGAGCTCCTACGAGCAGTACTTC
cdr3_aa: CASSESRASGSSYEQYF

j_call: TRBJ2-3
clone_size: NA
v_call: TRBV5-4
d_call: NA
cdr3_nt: TGTGCCAGCAGCTTGGTGGCAGAAACAGATACGCAGTATTTT
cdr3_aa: CASSLVAETDTQYF

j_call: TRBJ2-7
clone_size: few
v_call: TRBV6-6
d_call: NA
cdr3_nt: TGTGCCAGCAGTTACTCGAAGGGTTGGGGCCTTTTC
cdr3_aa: CASSYSKGWGLF

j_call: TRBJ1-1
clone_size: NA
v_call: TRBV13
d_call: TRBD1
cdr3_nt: TGTGCCAGCAGCTTAGAGGTTCGACAGGGGGCGACTGAAGCTTTCTTT
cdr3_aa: CASSLEVRQGATEAFF

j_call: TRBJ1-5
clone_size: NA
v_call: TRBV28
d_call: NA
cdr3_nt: TGTGCCAGCAGTCCAACCGGACAGCCGTTTACTCAGCCCCAGCATTTT
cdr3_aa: CASSPTGQPFTQPQHF

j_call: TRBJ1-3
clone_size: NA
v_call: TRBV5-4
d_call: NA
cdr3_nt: TGTGCCAGCAGCTTGGGATCCGGGACAAGTGGAAACACCATATATTTT
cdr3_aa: CASSLGSGTSGNTIYF

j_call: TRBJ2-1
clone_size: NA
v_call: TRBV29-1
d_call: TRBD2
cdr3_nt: TGCAGCGTTCGACTAGCGGGAGGCCCGTATGAGCAGTTCTTC
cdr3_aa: CSVRLAGGPYEQFF

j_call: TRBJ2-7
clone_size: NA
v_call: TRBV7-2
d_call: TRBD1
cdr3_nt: TGTGCCAGCAGCCCGACCCCACAGGGGGGCTTTACCTACGAGCAGTACTTC
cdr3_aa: CASSPTPQGGFTYEQYF

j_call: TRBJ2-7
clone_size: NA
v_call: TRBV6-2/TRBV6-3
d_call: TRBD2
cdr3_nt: TGTGCCAGCAGTACCGCCGTTAAGTCTAGCGGGAGGGTCGGCCGTCCCTACGAGCAGTACTTC
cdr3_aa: CASSTAVKSSGRVGRPYEQYF

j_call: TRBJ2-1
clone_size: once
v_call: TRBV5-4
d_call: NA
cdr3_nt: TGTGCCAGCAGCTTGGGCTATTACAATGAGCAGTTCTTC
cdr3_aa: CASSLGYYNEQFF

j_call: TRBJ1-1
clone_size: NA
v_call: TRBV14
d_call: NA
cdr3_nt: TGTGCCAGCAGCAAAAATAGCCCGGGCCTAGGGGCCCCTAGAACTGAAGCTTTCTTT
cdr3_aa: CASSKNSPGLGAPRTEAFF

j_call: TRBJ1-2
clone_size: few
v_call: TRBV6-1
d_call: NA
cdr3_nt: TGTGCCAGCAGTGAAGCTGACAGGTCCTCATATGGCTACACCTTC
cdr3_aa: CASSEADRSSYGYTF

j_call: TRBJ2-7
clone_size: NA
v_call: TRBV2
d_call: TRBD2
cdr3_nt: TGTGCCAGCAGTAATGGACTAGCGGGATTTAGGAGCTCCTACGAGCAGTACTTC
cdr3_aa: CASSNGLAGFRSSYEQYF

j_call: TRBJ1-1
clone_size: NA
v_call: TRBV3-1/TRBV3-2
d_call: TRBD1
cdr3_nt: TGTGCCAGCAACCACAGGGGGCGAGACACTGAAGCTTTCTTT
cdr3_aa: CASNHRGRDTEAFF

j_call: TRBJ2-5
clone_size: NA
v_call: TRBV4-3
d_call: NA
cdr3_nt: TGCGCCAGCAGCCAAGATCTAGCTGGGACCCAGTACTTC
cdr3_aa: CASSQDLAGTQYF

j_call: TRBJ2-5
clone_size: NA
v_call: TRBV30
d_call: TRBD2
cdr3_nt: TGTGCCTGGAGTGTACGGGGGGCCCAGTACTTC
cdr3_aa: CAWSVRGAQYF

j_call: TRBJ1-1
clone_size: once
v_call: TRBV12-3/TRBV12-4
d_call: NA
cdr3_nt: TGTGCCAGCCTTCGGGAGTCCTCTGAAGCTTTCTTT
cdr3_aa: CASLRESSEAFF

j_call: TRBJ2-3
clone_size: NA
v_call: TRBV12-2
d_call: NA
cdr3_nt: TGTGCAAGTCGCCCCCGACAGGGAACTAGCACAGATACGCAGTATTTT
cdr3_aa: CASRPRQGTSTDTQYF

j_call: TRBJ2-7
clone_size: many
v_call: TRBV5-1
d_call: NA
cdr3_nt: TGCGCCAGCAGCTTAGAGGACTACTCCTACGAGCAGTACTTC
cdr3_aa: CASSLEDYSYEQYF

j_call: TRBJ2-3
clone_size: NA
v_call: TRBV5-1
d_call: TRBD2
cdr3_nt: TGCGCCAGCAGCTTGGGACTAGCGGGAGGTATAGATACGCAGTATTTT
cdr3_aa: CASSLGLAGGIDTQYF

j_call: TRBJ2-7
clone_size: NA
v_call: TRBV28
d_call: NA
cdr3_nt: TGTGCCAGCAGTTTCCCTAGCCCTACTTCCTACGAGCAGTACTTC
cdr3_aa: CASSFPSPTSYEQYF

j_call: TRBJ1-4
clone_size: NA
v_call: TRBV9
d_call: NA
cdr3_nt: TGTGCCAGCAGCGACTCAGGGTCGGCTAATGAAAAACTGTTTTTT
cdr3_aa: CASSDSGSANEKLFF

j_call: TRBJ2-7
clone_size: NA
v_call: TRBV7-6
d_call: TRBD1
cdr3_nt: TGTGCCAGCAGCCAGTCCTCCGGGACAGCCAGCTCCTACGAGCAGTACTTC
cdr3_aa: CASSQSSGTASSYEQYF

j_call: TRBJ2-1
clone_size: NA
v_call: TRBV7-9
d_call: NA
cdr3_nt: TGTGCCAGCAGCTTAGCGCCCCTCAGCTCCTACAATGAGCAGTTCTTC
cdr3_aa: CASSLAPLSSYNEQFF

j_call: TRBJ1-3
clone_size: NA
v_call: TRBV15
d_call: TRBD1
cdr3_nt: TGTGCCACCAGCAGAGATCGACAGGGGGCGCGTGGAAACACCATATATTTT
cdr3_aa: CATSRDRQGARGNTIYF

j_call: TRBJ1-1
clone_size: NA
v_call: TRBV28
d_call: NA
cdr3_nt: TGTGCCAGCAACTACCGGGACAAAGCTTTCTTT
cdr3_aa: CASNYRDKAFF

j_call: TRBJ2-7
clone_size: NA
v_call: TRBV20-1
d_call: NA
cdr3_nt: TGCAGTGGGGGGGAGAGCGAGCAGTACTTC
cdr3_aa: CSGGESEQYF

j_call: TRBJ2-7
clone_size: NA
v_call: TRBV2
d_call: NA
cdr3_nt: TGTGCCAGCGAGAAGCCTCTGAAGTTCGAGCAGTACTTC
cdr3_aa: CASEKPLKFEQYF

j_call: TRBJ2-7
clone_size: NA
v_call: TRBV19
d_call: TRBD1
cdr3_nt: TGTGCCAGTACGGGACAGGGGTCCTACGAGCAGTACTTC
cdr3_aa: CASTGQGSYEQYF

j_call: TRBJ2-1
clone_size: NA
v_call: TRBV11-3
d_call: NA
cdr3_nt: TGTGCCAGCAGCTTAGATGGCCGTAATGAGCAGTTCTTC
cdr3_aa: CASSLDGRNEQFF

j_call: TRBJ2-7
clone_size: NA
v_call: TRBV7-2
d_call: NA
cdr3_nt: TGTGCCAGCAGCTTGGAGGTCCCCTACGAGCAGTACTTC
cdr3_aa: CASSLEVPYEQYF

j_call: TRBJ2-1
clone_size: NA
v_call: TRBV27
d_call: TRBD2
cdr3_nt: TGTGCCAGCAGTCCTGGACTAGCCTACAATGAGCAGTTCTTC
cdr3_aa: CASSPGLAYNEQFF

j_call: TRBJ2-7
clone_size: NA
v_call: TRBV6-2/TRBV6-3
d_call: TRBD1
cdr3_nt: TGTGCCAGCAGTGCGGACAGGGGACTTTACGAGCAGTACTTC
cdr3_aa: CASSADRGLYEQYF

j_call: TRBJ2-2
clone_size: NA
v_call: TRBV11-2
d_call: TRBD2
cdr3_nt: TGTGCCAGCAGCTTTAGCGGGTTCGCGAACACCGGGGAGCTGTTTTTT
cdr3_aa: CASSFSGFANTGELFF

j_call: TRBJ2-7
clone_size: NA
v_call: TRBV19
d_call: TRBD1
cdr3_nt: TGTGCCAGTAGTATTTTCGGGCAGGGGGCCCTCTACGAGCAGTACTTC
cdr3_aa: CASSIFGQGALYEQYF

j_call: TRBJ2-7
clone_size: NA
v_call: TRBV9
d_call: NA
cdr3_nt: TGTGCCAGCAGCGTACGGGTCGGGTCAAGTTTTTACGAGCAGTACTTC
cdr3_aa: CASSVRVGSSFYEQYF

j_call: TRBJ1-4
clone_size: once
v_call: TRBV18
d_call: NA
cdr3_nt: TGTGCCAGCTCCCGGAGTGTGGCAACTAATGAAAAACTGTTTTTT
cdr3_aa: CASSRSVATNEKLFF

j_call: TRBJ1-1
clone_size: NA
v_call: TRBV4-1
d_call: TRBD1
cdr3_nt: TGCGCCAGCAGCCAAGGGACAGGGAGAGGCACTGAAGCTTTCTTT
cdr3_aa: CASSQGTGRGTEAFF

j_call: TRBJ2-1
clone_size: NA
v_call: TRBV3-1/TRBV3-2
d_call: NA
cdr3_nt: TGTGCCAGCAGCTCTAGCGTTAGTGAGCAGTTCTTC
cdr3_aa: CASSSSVSEQFF

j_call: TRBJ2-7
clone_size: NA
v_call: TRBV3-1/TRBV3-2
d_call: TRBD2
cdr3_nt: TGTGCCAGCAGCCAAGTAAAATTTCAACTAGCGGGAGGGCCTATAGTCAACGAGCAGTACTTC
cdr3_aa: CASSQVKFQLAGGPIVNEQYF

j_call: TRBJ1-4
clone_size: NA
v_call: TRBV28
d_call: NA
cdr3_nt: TGTGCCAGCAGTTCCTACAGGGCTGGTAATGAAAAACTGTTTTTT
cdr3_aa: CASSSYRAGNEKLFF

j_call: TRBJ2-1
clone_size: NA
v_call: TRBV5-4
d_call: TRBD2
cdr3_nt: TGTGCCAGCAGCTTGGATTTAGCGGGAGACAATGAGCAGTTCTTC
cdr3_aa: CASSLDLAGDNEQFF

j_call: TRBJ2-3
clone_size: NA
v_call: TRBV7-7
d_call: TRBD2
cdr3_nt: TGTGCCAGCAGCGTCGGAGCGGGATACACAGATACGCAGTATTTT
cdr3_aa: CASSVGAGYTDTQYF

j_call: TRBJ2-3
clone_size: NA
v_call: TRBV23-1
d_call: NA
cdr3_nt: TGCGCCAGCGGATCCCTTTTAGCAGCTAGCACAGATACGCAGTATTTT
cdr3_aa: CASGSLLAASTDTQYF

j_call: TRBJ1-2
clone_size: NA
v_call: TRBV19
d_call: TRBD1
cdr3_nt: TGTGCCAGTAATGGACAGGGGGCGCAAAGCTATGGCTACACCTTC
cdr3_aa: CASNGQGAQSYGYTF